These 26 T cell receptor beta chains share one sample of origin, sequenced in a study of technical replicates of blood from several donors. TCRdb's table, derived via immunoSEQ multiplex PCR, lists solely in-frame clones and lacks some. The top ten clones hold approximately 5% of a sample with 60,000 to 80,000 clones, about nine tenths of them seen once. The specimen sequenced was PBMCs. These receptors all come from a human donor in good health. Some clones in this sample may be carry-over from other donors' samples.

This clone was observed a handful of times. The chain joins TRBV2 to TRBJ1-6; D possibly corresponds to TRBD1 (6 bases). The CDR3 totals 13 residues. Germline CDR1 reads SNHLY; CDR2 reads FYNNEI. The V and J ends lost 6 bases and 6 bases respectively, with 9 bases between them. This chain's CDR3 is CASRAGVNSPLHF. For the CDR3, the DNA is TGTGCCAGCAGAGCAGGGGTTAATTCACCCCTCCACTTT.

This chain links TRBV6-5 with TRBJ2-2, with a tentative D call TRBD2 (5 bases). The V gene lost 7 bases and the J gene lost 6 bases, with 15 bases spanning the gap. Germline loops: CDR1 MNHEY, CDR2 SVGAGI. The CDR3 contains 14 residues. CDR3 coding DNA: TGTGCCAGCACCCCGTCGGGGTCCGCCGGGGAGCTGTTTTTT. This encodes CASTPSGSAGELFF.

J is TRBJ2-6 and V is TRBV5-4, with 13 bases fitting TRBD2. The trim removed 1 base at V and 4 bases at J, leaving 5 bases unmatched. The germline CDR1 and CDR2 sequences are SGHNT and YYREEE (reference sequence). CDR3 length: 18 amino acids. The CDR3 bases are TGTGCCAGCAGCTTGTCCCGGACTAGCGGGGGAGGGGCCAACGTCCTGACTTTC. It specifies CASSLSRTSGGGANVLTF.

The chain is built from TRBV28 and TRBJ2-7; no clear D. The germline V and J ends were trimmed by 6 bases and 7 bases, with 7 bases remaining between them. From germline, CDR1 is MDHEN and CDR2 SYDVKM. The CDR3 is 10 residues long. CDR3 nucleotide sequence: TGTGCCAGCAGCCGTTTGGAGCAGTACTTC. Residues: CASSRLEQYF.

The CDR3 sequence: CASSYKRQSYEQYF. CDR3 bases: TGTGCCAGCAGTTATAAGCGCCAGTCCTACGAGCAGTACTTC. The rearrangement links TRBV6-6 to TRBJ2-7; no definite D call. Germline V CDR1 and CDR2: MNHNY, SVGAGI (reference sequence). The CDR3 contains 14 residues. V was pared by 3 bases and J by 1 base, with 10 bases between.

V and J are TRBV4-1 and TRBJ1-4; 9 bases map to TRBD1. V trimming: 1 base; J trimming: 8 bases; junction bases outside the gene matches: 5. This CDR3 region has 15 residues. The V gene's germline CDR1 is MGHRA and CDR2 YSYEKL. CDR3 amino acids: CASSQAGTGHEKLFF. The CDR3 region has the DNA TGCGCCAGCAGCCAAGCCGGGACAGGGCACGAAAAACTGTTTTTT.

The V and J genes are TRBV21-1 and TRBJ2-7; TRBD1, the table's D call, was not compared with the DNA. TRBV21-1 is described as a pseudogene. The CDR3 extends over 16 amino acids. The CDR3: CASSKAQSGYRNEQYF. CDR3 nucleotides: TGTGCCAGCAGCAAAGCGCAGTCAGGGTATCGGAACGAGCAGTACTTC.

The V and J genes are TRBV9 and TRBJ2-5, with D perhaps TRBD2 (5 bases). This CDR3 spans 15 amino acids. Trimming took off 0 bases at V and 4 bases at J, with 13 bases between the two ends. Germline V CDR1 and CDR2: SGDLS, YYNGEE. The CDR3 reads CASSVGLGVGETQYF. Written as DNA, the CDR3 is TGTGCCAGCAGCGTAGGTCTGGGAGTCGGAGAGACCCAGTACTTC.

The chain couples TRBV7-9 to TRBJ2-3, with TRBD2 as a possible D gene (6 bases). The CDR3 runs to 16 residues. Germline V CDR1 and CDR2: SEHNR, FQNEAQ (reference sequence). Trimming left V 5 bases short and J 0 bases short, with 15 bases between. The CDR3 nucleotides read TGTGCCAGCAGCGTTCGGGACTCCTATAGCACAGATACGCAGTATTTT. Protein product: CASSVRDSYSTDTQYF.

This clone showed up just once. The J gene is TRBJ2-3, the V gene TRBV7-3; maybe TRBD2 (7 bases). The CDR3 runs to 15 residues. The V gene lost 6 bases and the J gene lost 2 bases, with 15 bases spanning the gap. Germline values: CDR1 SGHTA, CDR2 FQGTGA. CDR3 sequence reads: CASRATGGPTDTQYF. The DNA for the CDR3 is TGTGCCAGCAGGGCAACGGGGGGCCCCACAGATACGCAGTATTTT.

This chain joins TRBV18 and TRBJ2-7; 8 nucleotides line up with TRBD2. The CDR3 runs to 16 residues. In germline, CDR1 is KGHSH, CDR2 LQKENI. J was trimmed by 6 bases and V by 3 bases; bases with no gene match: 13. CDR3 sequence: CASSPFTAGAGLEQYF. CDR3 in DNA: TGTGCCAGCTCACCTTTCACAGCGGGAGCGGGGCTCGAGCAGTACTTC.

The rearrangement links TRBV5-1 to TRBJ2-1; 14 nucleotides line up with TRBD2. This CDR3 contains 16 residues. In germline, CDR1 is SGHRS, CDR2 YFSETQ. J gave up 11 bases and V 0 bases, and 7 bases lay outside the gene matches. The CDR3 here is CASSLEGLAGAKKQFF. For the CDR3, the DNA is TGCGCCAGCAGCTTGGAGGGACTAGCGGGAGCCAAAAAGCAGTTCTTC. Based on the CDR3 plus reference TRBV5-1 and TRBJ2-1, the full variable domain is KAGVTQTPRYLIKTRGQQVTLSCSPISGHRSVSWYQQTPGQGLQFLFEYFSETQRNKGNFPGRFSGRQFSNSRSEMNVSTLELGDSALYLCASSLEGLAGAKKQFFGPGTRLTVL.

The rearrangement uses TRBV7-6 and TRBJ2-6; 8 bases are a match to TRBD1. CDR3 length: 21 amino acids. The V and J ends lost 2 bases and 4 bases, in that order; junction bases with no gene match: 19. The germline CDR1 and CDR2 sequences are SGHVS and FNYEAQ. The CDR3: CASSLLPPGQVHSGGANVLTF. The DNA of the CDR3 is TGTGCCAGCAGCTTACTCCCTCCGGGACAGGTGCACTCTGGCGGGGCCAACGTCCTGACTTTC.

The J gene is TRBJ1-2, the V gene TRBV5-6; D is undetermined. V dropped 2 bases and J dropped 6 bases, with 8 bases sitting between them. The CDR3 totals 12 residues. Germline loops: CDR1 SGHDT, CDR2 YYEEEE. CDR3 protein: CASSLGGDGYTF. Written as DNA, the CDR3 is TGTGCCAGCAGCTTAGGAGGAGATGGCTACACCTTC.

The chain combines TRBV6-5 with TRBJ2-7; tentative D call: TRBD2 (6 bases). CDR3 length: 14 amino acids. V lost 2 bases and J 1 base, leaving 9 bases between the germline ends. CDR1 is MNHEY, CDR2 SVGAGI, per germline. The CDR3 sequence is CASSYGGMSYEQYF. The CDR3 region has the DNA TGTGCCAGCAGTTACGGCGGGATGTCCTACGAGCAGTACTTC.

The chain links TRBV7-8 to TRBJ2-5, with D tentatively TRBD2 (6 bases). The CDR3 contains 16 residues. Germline V gene lookup returns CDR1 SGHVS and CDR2 FQNEAQ. V lost 4 bases and J lost 0, with 15 bases in between. The CDR3 sequence: CASSSKRGGYQETQYF. Here the CDR3 DNA reads TGTGCCAGCAGCTCAAAGAGAGGAGGGTACCAAGAGACCCAGTACTTC.

The gene calls are TRBV5-1 and TRBJ2-3, with 13 positions matching TRBD2. This CDR3 is 17 amino acids long. Unmatched junction bases numbered 9, after V lost 6 bases and J lost 2 bases. Germline V gives CDR1 SGHRS, CDR2 YFSETQ. In nucleotides, the CDR3 is TGCGCCAGCACCCCCGGGACTAGCGGGGATTTCACAGATACGCAGTATTTT. Protein sequence: CASTPGTSGDFTDTQYF.

The rearrangement links TRBV19 to TRBJ2-7; 8 bases line up with TRBD2. The CDR3 is made up of 13 amino acids. Germline CDR1 LNHDA, CDR2 SQIVND (reference sequence). The trim removed 9 bases at V and 4 bases at J, leaving 8 bases unmatched. CDR3 DNA sequence: TGTGCCAGCAAACCCAGCGGGGGTTACGAGCAGTACTTC. This sequence encodes CASKPSGGYEQYF.

This chain links TRBV19 with TRBJ1-5; TRBD1 aligns across 8 bases. The CDR3 runs to 15 residues. Germline loops: CDR1 LNHDA, CDR2 SQIVND (reference sequence). V lost 7 bases, J lost 6 bases, and 11 bases stayed unmatched. CDR3 sequence (DNA): TGTGCCAGTATCGCCCAGGGGGCGCAGGGTCAGCCCCAGCATTTT. Its translation: CASIAQGAQGQPQHF.

This chain uses TRBV10-3 with TRBJ2-6, with a possible D match to TRBD1 (6 bases). This CDR3 is 15 amino acids long. V was cut by 2 bases and J by 7 bases, with 12 bases left in between. Per germline, CDR1 ENHRY and CDR2 SYGVKD. In DNA, the CDR3 is TGTGCCATCAGTGAGAGGGACACCGCTGCCAACGTCCTGACTTTC. This encodes CAISERDTAANVLTF.

This chain joins TRBV9 and TRBJ2-2, with 10 bases that match TRBD2. With V trimmed by 4 bases and J by 6 bases, 6 bases remained unmatched. This CDR3 comprises 15 residues. Germline CDR1 is SGDLS and CDR2 is YYNGEE. The CDR3 DNA sequence: TGTGCCAGCAGCACAAGGACTAGCGGCCCCGGGGAGCTGTTTTTT. Translating it yields CASSTRTSGPGELFF.

The chain carries TRBV5-4 and TRBJ1-1; D is undetermined. The CDR3 has 13 residues. V lost 0 bases and J lost 3, with 6 bases in between. CDR1 and CDR2 (germline): SGHNT, YYREEE (reference sequence). The CDR3 DNA reads TGTGCCAGCAGCTTGGCCGGGGACACTGAAGCTTTCTTT. Its protein is CASSLAGDTEAFF.

This clone rates as medium-sized. The V and J genes are TRBV5-6 and TRBJ1-1, with D unresolved. The V end lost 0 bases, the J end lost 14 bases, and 11 bases lay between the germline ends. The V gene's germline CDR1 is SGHDT and CDR2 YYEEEE. This CDR3 spans 11 amino acids. In DNA form, the CDR3 reads TGTGCCAGCAGCTTGGGCCCGAAACTCTTCTTT. It codes for CASSLGPKLFF.

This clone has a single count. This chain joins TRBV27 and TRBJ2-7, with a tentative D call TRBD1 (5 bases). The V and J ends lost 3 bases and 0 bases respectively, with 15 bases between them. CDR3 size: 16 residues. Germline assignment: CDR1 MNHEY and CDR2 SMNVEV (reference sequence). The CDR3 DNA follows: TGTGCCAGCAGTTTCACACAGGTCCCTTACTCCTACGAGCAGTACTTC. Encoded protein: CASSFTQVPYSYEQYF.

The V gene is TRBV30, the J gene TRBJ1-3, with D unresolved. The CDR3 length is 16 residues. V was shortened by 3 bases and J by 3 bases, with 18 bases between the two germline ends. The germline CDR1 and CDR2 sequences are GTSNPN and SVGIG (reference sequence). CDR3 residues: CAWSPLGRQDGNTIYF. As DNA, the CDR3 is TGTGCCTGGAGCCCCTTAGGTCGCCAGGATGGAAACACCATATATTTT.

This clone was counted only a few times. The chain has TRBV2 and TRBJ1-6; D unresolved. Looked up from germline, CDR1 is SNHLY and CDR2 is FYNNEI. V lost 7 bases and J lost 8, with 9 bases in between. This CDR3 spans 12 amino acids. The CDR3 here is CASTKRDSPLHF. In nucleotides, the CDR3 is TGTGCCAGCACCAAACGGGATTCACCCCTCCACTTT. The full variable domain, its missing parts supplied by reference TRBV2 and TRBJ1-6, is EPEVTQTPSHQVTQMGQEVILRCVPISNHLYFYWYRQILGQKVEFLVSFYNNEISEKSEIFDDQFSVERPDGSNFTLKIRSTKLEDSAMYFCASTKRDSPLHFGNGTRLTVT.